This T cell receptor beta chain was profiled in a study of cytomegalovirus exposure and HLA in healthy donors. Study-level information: According to later analysis, the same platform produced the approximately 120 validation and several hundred first-cohort repertoires. Findings and caveats of the study: The study designated 150 or so TCR beta chains cytomegalovirus-associated. In vitro confirmation showed a few CMV-associated chains to be CMV antigen specific.

Trimming took off 6 bases at V and 0 bases at J, with 16 bases between the two ends. The V gene's germline CDR1 is MNHEY and CDR2 SMNVEV (reference sequence). This CDR3 is 16 amino acids long. A note on this clone: The target antigen is unknown.

Assay used: immunoSEQ multiplex PCR; TCRdb lists only in-frame clones, some missing. The data show about 160,000 clones, with roughly 91% seen just once and approximately 3% held by the top ten. The TCR comes from a man younger than 35 in good health and CMV-seronegative. This sequence joins TRBV27 and TRBJ2-3, with no clear D. Sample: PBMCs. CDR3 nucleotides: TGTGCCAGCAGCTACCTTGGTGGAGAGAGCACAGATACGCAGTATTTT. It codes for CASSYLGGESTDTQYF.